This entry is about one T cell receptor (beta chain). Its antigen is currently not known. The input lacks base qualities; no much larger clone sits a single base away. RNA was extracted using the RNeasy kit, and about 0.45 to 1 microgram was reverse transcribed with random hexamers. TCR beta CDR3 regions were amplified with the immunoSEQ multiplex PCR assay covering 54 Vbeta and 13 Jbeta segments. To correct PCR amplification bias, a synthetic template baseline was used for both primer optimization and computational correction. Regarding the original processing steps: Reads were annotated to V, D and J genes per IMGT and analyzed with immunoSEQ Analyzer, keeping only productive sequences. To calculate clonality, Shannon entropy was normalized by log2 of the number of productive unique sequences and then subtracted from one. For each patient and control, public and private clones were evaluated within the 100 most prevalent clones. Susac-specific clones were defined as absent from healthy and MS cohorts, 1052 published viral clones and other ImmuneACCESS disease sequences. TCRdb redid the processing of the public reads, applying fastp at Q25 and MiXCR, and retained in-frame beta chains. Entries are consolidated by CDR3 protein sequence, retaining the most common genes and DNA. None of the V and J calls come from the authors' own analysis; TCRdb made them. The sample has 120,000 or so distinct CDR3 sequences on record, approximately 94% of them singletons. The ten biggest clones cover around 0.1% of the sample.

Peripheral blood CD8+ and CD4+ T cells from healthy donors, Susac syndrome patients and multiple sclerosis patients were profiled using high-throughput TCR beta sequencing. Healthy donors were included as age- and sex-matched controls. Bulk CD8+ and CD4+ T cells were purified by magnetic negative isolation, whereas CD8+ TEMRA cells were enriched by FACS. Blood was drawn into EDTA tubes, processed within 24 hours, and PBMCs were isolated by density gradient centrifugation. PBMCs intended for TCR sequencing were frozen in liquid nitrogen and were later thawed in a 37 degrees C water bath. The sorted or isolated CD4+, CD8+ and CD8+ TEMRA cells had a purity of 90% or higher. The sample is drawn from a study of CD8 T cells in Susac syndrome (dated by TCRdb to the late 2010s). Notes on the research overall: Whether CD8+ T cell activation and differentiation in Susac syndrome was antigen driven was tested using repertoire sequencing.

Summary of the overall study and its limitations: The TCR sequencing and HLA analysis was acknowledged to have included a relatively small number of individuals.

The CDR3 spans 13 residues, from the cysteine through the phenylalanine. Of the read, only the CDR3 DNA is kept; its 39 bases are in frame from base 1. Per the germline V gene (reference sequence), DFQATT is the CDR1 and SNEGSKA is the CDR2. The sequence was collected from a human donor in good health. The sample taken for sequencing was CD4+ T cells from PBMCs. In this chain, TRBV20-1 is recombined with TRBJ2-1; TRBD1 lines up with 10 middle nucleotides. At the DNA level, the sequence is TGCACCCCTGGACAGGGGGCCTACAATGAGCAGTTCTTC. This yields the protein CTPGQGAYNEQFF.